This T cell receptor (beta chain) was sequenced in a study of CD8 T cells in ankylosing spondylitis. Findings of the study overall: Fewer than ten highly homologous variants made up a TCR beta motif that seemed to typify ankylosing spondylitis blood.

As to this clonotype: Antigen specificity is unknown.

There are 15 residues in the CDR3. Trimming left V 2 bases short and J 2 bases short, with 14 bases between. Germline V gene sequence: CDR1 SGHRS, CDR2 YFSETQ. MiXCR was run by TCRdb on the 5' RACE reads, yielding one entry per CDR3 protein. The sample includes under 850,000 distinct CDR3 sequences, roughly 19% seen only once; the top ten take 19%. This clonotype was obtained from a male donor with ankylosing spondylitis. V usage is TRBV5-1 and J usage is TRBJ2-7; possibly TRBD1 for D (7 bases). Sequencing was carried out using blood, either unsorted or a sorted T cell fraction (not recorded which). CDR3 coding DNA: TGCGCCAGCAGCTTAGGAGGGGACAGACCCTACGAGCAGTACTTC. This sequence encodes CASSLGGDRPYEQYF. Full variable domain (rest looked up from reference TRBV5-1 and TRBJ2-7): KAGVTQTPRYLIKTRGQQVTLSCSPISGHRSVSWYQQTPGQGLQFLFEYFSETQRNKGNFPGRFSGRQFSNSRSEMNVSTLELGDSALYLCASSLGGDRPYEQYFGPGTRLTVT.